The entry that follows covers one TCR beta chain sequence. Sequencing was performed with immunoSEQ multiplex PCR; in TCRdb, only in-frame clones are kept and a portion is missing. The sample shows more than 70,000 clones, approximately 80% of them seen only once. The sample belongs to a study of blood T cell repertoires in COVID-19. The CDR3 is 15 amino acids. Trimming shortened V by 5 bases and J by 6 bases, and 17 bases separated the two germline ends. The germline V gene encodes CDR1 LNHNV and CDR2 YYDKDF (reference sequence). The chain combines TRBV15 with TRBJ2-4; D might be TRBD1 (6 bases). Sequencing used peripheral blood. This clonotype was obtained from a woman older than 75 with active or convalescent COVID-19. This CDR3 is CATSGGLPIGNIQYF. The DNA of the CDR3 is TGTGCCACCAGCGGGGGCCTTCCGATTGGAAACATTCAGTACTTC.